The 29 T cell receptor beta chains below come from one sample, sequenced in a study of blood T cell repertoires in COVID-19. Here immunoSEQ multiplex PCR was the method, and the copy in TCRdb shows in-frame clones only, minus some. The sample holds 150,000 or so clones; 70% to 90% are singletons and the top ten take almost 1%. Sequencing was performed on peripheral blood. The receptors come from a man between 18 and 35 years old with acute or convalescent COVID-19.

This clone showed up just once. The V and J genes are TRBV21-1 and TRBJ2-2; TRBD1, the table's D call, was not compared with the DNA. TRBV21-1 is described as a pseudogene. The CDR3 runs 19 residues. This chain's CDR3 is CASSKGTCGDREYTGELFF. The CDR3, as DNA: TGTGCCAGCAGCAAGGGAACGTGTGGGGACAGGGAGTACACCGGGGAGCTGTTTTTT.

The chain couples TRBV18 to TRBJ1-2, with D perhaps matching TRBD1 (6 bases). Germline-derived CDR1 and CDR2 are KGHSH and LQKENI. The CDR3 consists of 14 residues. The V gene lost 0 bases and the J gene lost 4 bases, with 9 bases spanning the gap. CDR3 in DNA: TGTGCCAGCTCACCACCGCTACAGGGCTATGGCTACACCTTC. It codes for CASSPPLQGYGYTF.

The CDR3: CATTGALGNTIYF. The CDR3 coding sequence is TGTGCCACCACAGGGGCGCTTGGAAACACCATATATTTT. The V call is TRBV19, the J call TRBJ1-3; TRBD1 aligns across 7 bases. The V gene end was trimmed by 10 bases and the J gene end by 3 bases; junction bases not matched to a gene: 6. CDR3 size: 13 residues. CDR1 LNHDA and CDR2 SQIVND come from the germline V gene (reference sequence).

The chain links TRBV3-1 (or the pseudogene TRBV3-2) to TRBJ2-6; TRBD2 matches 9 bases. Per germline, CDR1 LGHDT and CDR2 YNNKEL (reference sequence). This CDR3 has 19 residues. Trimming cost V 0 bases and J 2 bases; bases outside gene matches: 8. The CDR3 region is CASSQDGLAGTPGANVLTF. The CDR3 nucleotides read TGTGCCAGCAGCCAAGACGGCCTAGCGGGGACCCCTGGGGCCAACGTCCTGACTTTC.

The chain recombines TRBV5-1 with TRBJ1-1; TRBD1 matches at 7 bases. The CDR3 length is 13 residues. V lost 2 bases, J lost 5 bases, and 3 bases stayed unmatched. Germline CDR1 and CDR2: SGHRS and YFSETQ. This chain's CDR3 is CASSFAGGTEAFF. The DNA for the CDR3 is TGCGCCAGCAGCTTCGCAGGGGGGACTGAAGCTTTCTTT.

The V call is TRBV7-2, the J call TRBJ2-1; 7 nucleotides match TRBD1. Germline assignment: CDR1 SGHTA and CDR2 FQGNSA. The V segment lost 3 bases and the J segment 6 bases; nucleotides outside the gene matches: 5. The CDR3 is 14 residues long. The CDR3 loop reads CASSFSRDSNEQFF. In nucleotides, the CDR3 is TGTGCCAGCAGCTTCTCTCGGGACAGCAATGAGCAGTTCTTC.

The chain combines TRBV4-1 with TRBJ2-2; 8 nucleotides agree with TRBD1. The CDR3 has 19 amino acids. Trimming cost V 4 bases and J 0 bases; bases outside gene matches: 13. Germline V CDR1 and CDR2: MGHRA, YSYEKL. CDR3: CASSLEGTGTSANTGELFF. The CDR3 DNA is TGCGCCAGCAGCCTAGAAGGGACAGGAACTTCCGCGAACACCGGGGAGCTGTTTTTT.

The chain links TRBV29-1 to TRBJ1-5, with D possibly TRBD1 on 5 matching bases. The CDR3 totals 15 residues. The germline V gene has CDR1 SQVTM and CDR2 ANQGSEA. The ends were cut back, 6 bases at V and 7 bases at J, with 22 bases in the middle. CDR3 loop: CSVDLTGDSRQPQHF. The CDR3 DNA reads TGCAGCGTCGATTTGACGGGTGACAGCAGGCAGCCCCAGCATTTT.

V is TRBV9 and J is TRBJ2-2; 7 bases align to TRBD1. CDR3 length equals 16 residues. Looked up from germline, CDR1 is SGDLS and CDR2 is YYNGEE. The V gene end was trimmed by 3 bases and the J gene end by 5 bases; junction bases not matched to a gene: 10. The CDR3 DNA sequence: TGTGCCAGCAGCGCACAGGGGTTATCTGGTACCGGGGAGCTGTTTTTT. Amino acids: CASSAQGLSGTGELFF.

The chain couples TRBV4-2 to TRBJ2-3; TRBD2 agrees at 10 bases. This CDR3 is 15 amino acids long. Germline V gives CDR1 LGHNA, CDR2 YNFKEQ. The V gene end was trimmed by 2 bases and the J gene end by 5 bases; junction bases not matched to a gene: 4. Here the CDR3 DNA reads TGTGCCAGCAGCCAAAAAGCGGGGGGGATAGATACGCAGTATTTT. Its translation: CASSQKAGGIDTQYF.

The chain employs TRBV19 and TRBJ1-1; no reliable D call. The CDR3 has 13 residues. Trimming stripped 5 bases from V and 1 base from J, with 8 bases between. Germline V gene data show CDR1 as LNHDA and CDR2 as SQIVND (reference sequence). CDR3 DNA: TGTGCCAGTAGTGCCCGACAGAACACTGAAGCTTTCTTT. This sequence encodes CASSARQNTEAFF.

This clone was observed a handful of times. The V gene is TRBV6-4, the J gene TRBJ2-1; D unclear. Looked up from germline, CDR1 is MRHNA and CDR2 is SNTAGT. V was cut by 4 bases and J by 9 bases, with 13 bases left in between. This CDR3 region has 13 residues. For the CDR3, the DNA is TGTGCCAGCAGTGCCGAGGCTGGCGGTGAGCAGTTCTTC. This sequence encodes CASSAEAGGEQFF.

The chain recombines TRBV7-2 with TRBJ2-1, with D possibly TRBD1 on 8 matching bases. The V gene lost 3 bases and the J gene lost 3 bases, with 15 bases spanning the gap. The CDR3 covers 16 residues. CDR1 SGHTA and CDR2 FQGNSA come from the germline V gene. The CDR3: CASSFNRGGFYNEQFF. The CDR3 DNA sequence: TGTGCCAGCAGCTTTAACAGGGGGGGTTTCTACAATGAGCAGTTCTTC.

V gene TRBV19 combines with J gene TRBJ1-1, with 7 nucleotides matching TRBD1. The CDR3 extends over 13 amino acids. The V and J ends lost 7 bases and 4 bases, in that order; junction bases with no gene match: 6. From germline, CDR1 is LNHDA and CDR2 SQIVND (reference sequence). In DNA form, the CDR3 reads TGTGCCAGTACCCCCAGGGGGGTCACTGAAGCTTTCTTT. This sequence encodes CASTPRGVTEAFF.

This clone was seen just once. The V gene is TRBV7-9, the J gene TRBJ1-3, with 12 nucleotides matching TRBD1. Germline CDR1 and CDR2: SEHNR and FQNEAQ (reference sequence). CDR3 size: 18 residues. The ends lost 6 bases at V and 0 bases at J; junction bases unmatched: 9. CDR3 loop: CASRLSGTGGHSGNTIYF. CDR3 DNA sequence: TGTGCCAGCAGATTGTCCGGGACAGGGGGCCACTCTGGAAACACCATATATTTT.

This chain uses TRBV13 with TRBJ2-5, with D perhaps TRBD2 (5 bases). Trimming removed 5 bases from V and 5 bases from J, with 18 bases in between. The CDR3 has 15 residues. Per the germline V gene, CDR1 is PRHDT and CDR2 is FYEKMQ (reference sequence). The CDR3: CASSKPGRGEETQYF. CDR3 sequence (DNA): TGTGCCAGCAGCAAACCCGGCCGGGGTGAGGAGACCCAGTACTTC.

The rearrangement links TRBV5-1 to TRBJ2-1, with 15 bases identical to TRBD2. CDR3 size: 14 residues. Per germline, CDR1 SGHRS and CDR2 YFSETQ. J was trimmed by 7 bases and V by 5 bases; bases with no gene match: 1. The CDR3 loop is CASRGLAGGNEQFF. DNA of the CDR3: TGCGCCAGCAGGGGACTAGCGGGGGGTAATGAGCAGTTCTTC. Looking up the rest from reference TRBV5-1 and TRBJ2-1 gives the full variable domain: KAGVTQTPRYLIKTRGQQVTLSCSPISGHRSVSWYQQTPGQGLQFLFEYFSETQRNKGNFPGRFSGRQFSNSRSEMNVSTLELGDSALYLCASRGLAGGNEQFFGPGTRLTVL.

This sequence joins TRBV6-1 and TRBJ2-5; 9 positions match TRBD1. Per the germline V gene, CDR1 is MNHNS and CDR2 is SASEGT. This CDR3 has 16 residues. The ends lost 1 base at V and 4 bases at J; junction bases unmatched: 7. The CDR3 nucleotides are TGTGCCAGCAGTGAAGGTTCACAGGGGGCGGCAGAGACCCAGTACTTC. This codes for CASSEGSQGAAETQYF.

This clone was observed once. The chain has TRBV2 and TRBJ1-4, with TRBD1 matching 8 bases. The CDR3 has 16 amino acids. V trimming: 1 base; J trimming: 8 bases; junction bases outside the gene matches: 9. CDR1 and CDR2 (germline): SNHLY, FYNNEI. The CDR3 region has the DNA TGTGCCAGCAGTGAAGATCTACAGGGGGGAGGAGAAAAACTGTTTTTT. This translates into CASSEDLQGGGEKLFF.

This clone was observed a single time. The gene calls are TRBV7-2 and TRBJ2-1; 10 nucleotides align to TRBD1. Germline values: CDR1 SGHTA, CDR2 FQGNSA. V lost 7 bases, J lost 4 bases, and 4 bases stayed unmatched. The length of the CDR3 is 14 residues. The CDR3: CASTPGQGYNEQFF. DNA of the CDR3: TGTGCCAGCACCCCGGGACAGGGGTACAATGAGCAGTTCTTC.

The genes are TRBV11-2 and TRBJ2-3; D gene ambiguous. This CDR3 contains 13 residues. Between the trimmed V and J ends, which lost 3 bases and 2 bases, there was a span of 6 bases. CDR1 and CDR2 from the germline V gene are SGHAT and FQNNGV. CDR3 sequence: CASSFENTDTQYF. CDR3 in DNA: TGTGCCAGCAGCTTCGAGAACACAGATACGCAGTATTTT.

In this sample, this clone turned up once. This chain joins TRBV6-5 and TRBJ2-7; D is perhaps TRBD1 (6 bases). Germline V gene data show CDR1 as MNHEY and CDR2 as SVGAGI. There are 16 residues in the CDR3. Trimming left V 0 bases short and J 2 bases short, with 14 bases between. CDR3 loop: CASSYSATDSTYEQYF. CDR3 coding DNA: TGTGCCAGCAGTTACTCTGCCACGGACAGTACCTACGAGCAGTACTTC.

The chain employs TRBV7-6 and TRBJ2-7; the match to TRBD2 covers 12 bases. Germline assignment: CDR1 SGHVS and CDR2 FNYEAQ. Losses at the gene ends were 5 bases for V and 3 bases for J; bases not matched to a gene: 5. This CDR3 spans 15 amino acids. The CDR3 region is CASSTGLAGFYEQYF. The CDR3 DNA is TGTGCCAGCAGCACCGGACTAGCGGGGTTCTACGAGCAGTACTTC.

The gene calls are TRBV11-2 and TRBJ1-5; tentative D call: TRBD1 (5 bases). Between the trimmed V and J ends, which lost 4 bases and 3 bases, there was a span of 7 bases. This CDR3 is built from 13 residues. Germline loops: CDR1 SGHAT, CDR2 FQNNGV. The CDR3, as DNA: TGTGCCAGCAGCTCACAGGACAATCAGCCCCAGCATTTT. It encodes CASSSQDNQPQHF. Full variable domain (outside the CDR3, taken from reference TRBV11-2 and TRBJ1-5): EAGVAQSPRYKIIEKRQSVAFWCNPISGHATLYWYQQILGQGPKLLIQFQNNGVVDDSQLPKDRFSAERLKGVDSTLKIQPAKLEDSAVYLCASSSQDNQPQHFGDGTRLSIL.

The genes are TRBV3-1 (or the pseudogene TRBV3-2) and TRBJ1-5, with TRBD1 as a possible D gene (5 bases). CDR3 length: 14 amino acids. Per the germline V gene, CDR1 is LGHDT and CDR2 is YNNKEL (reference sequence). V shed 4 bases and J shed 1 base, with 8 bases lying between them. The CDR3, as DNA: TGTGCCAGCAGCCCGTACAGGAGCAATCAGCCCCAGCATTTT. Encoded protein: CASSPYRSNQPQHF.

The V gene is TRBV28, the J gene TRBJ2-1; TRBD2 matches at 12 bases. This CDR3 has 15 residues. From germline, CDR1 is MDHEN and CDR2 SYDVKM. After removal of 4 bases from V and 9 bases from J, the junction contained 7 bases not matched to a gene. The CDR3 spells CASSYQLAGGPEQFF. The CDR3 nucleotides read TGTGCCAGCAGTTATCAACTAGCGGGGGGCCCTGAGCAGTTCTTC. Together with reference TRBV28 and TRBJ2-1, the CDR3 gives the full variable domain: DVKVTQSSRYLVKRTGEKVFLECVQDMDHENMFWYRQDPGLGLRLIYFSYDVKMKEKGDIPEGYSVSREKKERFSLILESASTNQTSMYLCASSYQLAGGPEQFFGPGTRLTVL.

This chain joins TRBV12-3 or TRBV12-4 and TRBJ2-2; D is uncertain. The CDR3 is 13 residues long. With 3 bases removed from V and 7 bases from J, the gap between germline ends came to 9 bases. CDR3 loop: CASSFYGYGELFF. The CDR3 bases are TGTGCCAGCAGTTTTTACGGTTACGGGGAGCTGTTTTTT.

This clone was counted a few times. This chain connects TRBV19 to TRBJ2-3; tentative D call: TRBD2 (7 bases). Germline-derived CDR1 and CDR2 are LNHDA and SQIVND (reference sequence). Trimming pared 7 bases from V and 0 bases from J, leaving 17 bases between. CDR3 length: 16 amino acids. The CDR3: CASTRRGGTSTDTQYF. For the CDR3, the DNA is TGTGCCAGTACCCGTAGGGGGGGAACTAGCACAGATACGCAGTATTTT.

A single count supports this clone. The J gene is TRBJ2-3, the V gene TRBV2; 12 positions agree with TRBD1. CDR1 and CDR2 (germline): SNHLY, FYNNEI. The junction had 4 bases not matched to a gene; V was cut back by 5 bases and J by 4 bases. CDR3 length equals 15 residues. DNA for the CDR3: TGTGCCAGCAGTCTCGGGACAGGGGGCGCAGATACGCAGTATTTT. Translated: CASSLGTGGADTQYF.